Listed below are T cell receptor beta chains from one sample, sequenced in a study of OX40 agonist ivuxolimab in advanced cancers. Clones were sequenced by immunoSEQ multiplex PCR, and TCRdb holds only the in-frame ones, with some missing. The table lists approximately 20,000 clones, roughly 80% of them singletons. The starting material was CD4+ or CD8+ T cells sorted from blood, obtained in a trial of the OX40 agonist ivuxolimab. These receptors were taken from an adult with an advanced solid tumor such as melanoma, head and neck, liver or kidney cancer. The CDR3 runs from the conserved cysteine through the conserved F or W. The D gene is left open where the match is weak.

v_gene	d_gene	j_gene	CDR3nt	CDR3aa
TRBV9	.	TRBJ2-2	TGTGCCAGCAGCTCCAAAGGGGAGCTGTTTTTT	CASSSKGELFF
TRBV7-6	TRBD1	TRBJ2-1	TGTGCCAGCAACTCGGGACAGGACAATGAGCAGTTCTTC	CASNSGQDNEQFF
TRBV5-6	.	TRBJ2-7	TGTGCCAGCAGCTTGGCAGGGAGCGAGCAGTACTTC	CASSLAGSEQYF
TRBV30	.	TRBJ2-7	TGTGCCTGGAGTGTATCAGGGTATGACGAGCAGTACTTC	CAWSVSGYDEQYF
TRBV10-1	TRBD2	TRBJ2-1	TGCGCCAGCAGTAGGACTAGCGGGAATGAGCAGTTCTTC	CASSRTSGNEQFF
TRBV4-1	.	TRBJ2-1	TGCGCCAGCAGCCAAGTTTTTAATGAGCAGTTCTTC	CASSQVFNEQFF
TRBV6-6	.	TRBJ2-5	TGTGCCAGCAGTTACTTTCAGGGGCAAGAGACCCAGTACTTC	CASSYFQGQETQYF
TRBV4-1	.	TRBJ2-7	TGCGCCAGCAGCCAAGAGGGCAGAAAGTACGAGCAGTACTTC	CASSQEGRKYEQYF
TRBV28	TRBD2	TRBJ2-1	TGTGCCAGCACCAGCGGGAAGGCCAATGAGCAGTTCTTC	CASTSGKANEQFF
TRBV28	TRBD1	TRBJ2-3	TGTGCCAGCGCAATGGGGACAGGGCAGGGAGATACGCAGTATTTT	CASAMGTGQGDTQYF
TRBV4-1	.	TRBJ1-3	TGCGCCAGCAGCCAATTCGCAGATTCCTCTGGAAACACCATATATTTT	CASSQFADSSGNTIYF